The 17 T cell receptor beta chains below all came from one sample that was sequenced in a study of beta chain features in type 1 diabetes. Study results and limitations: Type 1 diabetes patients had moderately but significantly shorter TCRB CDR3s in all four CD4+ subsets.

No antigen is known for these receptors. Expressed TCRB transcripts were sequenced because the isolated RNA had all been reverse transcribed beforehand. Profiled with immunoSEQ multiplex PCR; TCRdb holds only in-frame clones, not every one. The data show under 300,000 clones, with under 13% seen just once and around 0.018% held by the top ten. Sequencing input: naive CD4+ T cells from blood. All receptors derive from a man younger than 45 with type 1 diabetes.

The V call is TRBV7-8, the J call TRBJ2-6, with D unclear. The V and J ends lost 5 bases and 0 bases respectively, with 8 bases between them. The CDR3 covers 15 residues. The germline V gene has CDR1 SGHVS and CDR2 FQNEAQ. The DNA of the CDR3 is TGTGCCAGCAGCAACAGAAACTCTGGGGCCAACGTCCTGACTTTC. Translating it yields CASSNRNSGANVLTF. Full variable domain (outside the CDR3, taken from reference TRBV7-8 and TRBJ2-6): GAGVSQSPRYKVAKRGQDVALRCDPISGHVSLFWYQQALGQGPEFLTYFQNEAQLDKSGLPSDRFFAERPEGSVSTLKIQRTQQEDSAVYLCASSNRNSGANVLTFGAGSRLTVL.

The chain combines TRBV23-1 with TRBJ2-5; unclear D gene. TRBV23-1 is an ORF, and what it does is uncertain. The CDR3 contains 10 residues. Deletions cut 8 bases from V and 5 bases from J, with 6 bases between. CDR3 amino acids: CASALETQYF. In DNA form, the CDR3 reads TGCGCCAGCGCGCTCGAGACCCAGTACTTC.

This clone was picked up a small number of times. The chain employs TRBV5-1 and TRBJ2-3, with TRBD1 matching over 9 bases. The V gene's germline CDR1 is SGHRS and CDR2 YFSETQ. Germline trimming cut 2 bases from V and 3 bases from J; bases unmatched to any gene: 4. The CDR3 has 15 residues. The CDR3 here is CASSLGQGWTDTQYF. CDR3 DNA sequence: TGCGCCAGCAGCTTAGGACAGGGGTGGACAGATACGCAGTATTTT. Full variable domain (rest looked up from reference TRBV5-1 and TRBJ2-3): KAGVTQTPRYLIKTRGQQVTLSCSPISGHRSVSWYQQTPGQGLQFLFEYFSETQRNKGNFPGRFSGRQFSNSRSEMNVSTLELGDSALYLCASSLGQGWTDTQYFGPGTRLTVL.

The rearrangement uses TRBV7-6 and TRBJ1-6, with D maybe TRBD1 (6 bases). Trimming removed 4 bases at V and 8 bases at J, with 12 bases between. Germline CDR1 SGHVS, CDR2 FNYEAQ. The CDR3 consists of 14 residues. In DNA, the CDR3 is TGTGCCAGCAGCTCCGGCAGGGGACATTCACCCCTCCACTTT. The encoded protein is CASSSGRGHSPLHF.

J is TRBJ2-7 and V is TRBV30, with D possibly matching TRBD2 (5 bases). Germline loops: CDR1 GTSNPN, CDR2 SVGIG (reference sequence). V was pared by 0 bases and J by 5 bases, with 8 bases between. The CDR3 is 12 residues long. The CDR3 loop is CAWSVEGHEQYF. The CDR3 DNA reads as TGTGCCTGGAGTGTAGAGGGTCACGAGCAGTACTTC.

This clone was observed a few times. The chain combines TRBV28 with TRBJ1-5, with D tentatively TRBD1 (5 bases). Germline V gene sequence: CDR1 MDHEN, CDR2 SYDVKM. V lost 2 bases, J lost 7 bases, and 12 bases lay in between. The CDR3 contains 14 residues. The CDR3 coding sequence is TGTGCCAGCAGTTTACAAGGGGCAGGGCAGCCCCAGCATTTT. Translated: CASSLQGAGQPQHF.

Concerning this clone: This same CDR3 is encoded by further DNA sequences in the sample. The CDR3 DNA sequence: TGTGCCAGCAGCTTACGGCGGGGGAAAGAGACCCAGTACTTC. This sequence encodes CASSLRRGKETQYF. The rearrangement uses TRBV7-2 and TRBJ2-5; 7 bases match TRBD2. With 2 bases clipped from V and 3 bases from J, the junction kept 3 bases outside the gene matches. The CDR3 spans 14 residues. Germline V gene data show CDR1 as SGHTA and CDR2 as FQGNSA.

The rearrangement joins TRBV5-4 to TRBJ2-5; 7 nucleotides align to TRBD1. The ends lost 3 bases at V and 1 base at J; junction bases unmatched: 3. The CDR3 contains 14 residues. Germline CDR1 reads SGHNT; CDR2 reads YYREEE (reference sequence). CDR3 in amino acids: CASSYRDSQETQYF. Here the CDR3 DNA reads TGTGCCAGCAGCTACAGGGACAGCCAAGAGACCCAGTACTTC.

The V call is TRBV6-5, the J call TRBJ1-1, with D unclear. Germline-derived CDR1 and CDR2 are MNHEY and SVGAGI. The CDR3 runs 15 residues. The V end lost 4 bases, the J end lost 5 bases, and 17 bases lay between the germline ends. CDR3 loop: CASSSAKTVRTEAFF. CDR3 DNA: TGTGCCAGCAGTTCAGCAAAGACCGTGAGGACTGAAGCTTTCTTT.

This clone came up a few times. The rearrangement joins TRBV7-2 to TRBJ2-5; a weak D match, TRBD1 (6 bases). Germline V gene lookup returns CDR1 SGHTA and CDR2 FQGNSA. Trimming took off 5 bases at V and 0 bases at J, with 10 bases between the two ends. The CDR3 covers 14 residues. The CDR3 region is CASSATGYQETQYF. The CDR3 DNA is TGTGCCAGCAGCGCTACAGGGTACCAAGAGACCCAGTACTTC.

V gene TRBV18 combines with J gene TRBJ1-4, with D perhaps TRBD1 (6 bases). The V and J ends lost 3 bases and 4 bases respectively, with 9 bases between them. There are 14 residues in the CDR3. Germline CDR1 and CDR2: KGHSH and LQKENI. The CDR3 coding sequence is TGTGCCAGCTCACCGGGACAAGTTAATGAAAAACTGTTTTTT. It specifies CASSPGQVNEKLFF.

The table lists this clone with a few counts. The rearrangement joins TRBV4-3 to TRBJ2-2; TRBD1 matches 10 bases. Per the germline V gene, CDR1 is LGHNA and CDR2 is YSLEER. V lost 0 bases and J lost 7; bases outside the gene matches: 5. The CDR3 has 16 residues. The CDR3 coding sequence is TGCGCCAGCAGCCAAGATCAGGGACAGGGGTTCGGGGAGCTGTTTTTT. Protein product: CASSQDQGQGFGELFF.

The CDR3 coding sequence is TGCGCCAGCAGCCAAGCACAACATAACTATGGCTACACCTTC. Amino acids: CASSQAQHNYGYTF. The J gene is TRBJ1-2, the V gene TRBV4-3; D is ambiguous. The germline V gene has CDR1 LGHNA and CDR2 YSLEER. V lost 1 base and J 1 base, leaving 7 bases between the germline ends. This CDR3 spans 14 amino acids.

The chain has TRBV9 and TRBJ1-2; perhaps TRBD1 as D (6 bases). The CDR3 consists of 13 residues. With 3 bases removed from V and 4 bases from J, the gap between germline ends came to 10 bases. The germline V gene encodes CDR1 SGDLS and CDR2 YYNGEE. The CDR3 DNA is TGTGCCAGCAGCGAGGGGGGGTTCTATGGCTACACCTTC. Translating it yields CASSEGGFYGYTF. The full variable domain, its missing parts supplied by reference TRBV9 and TRBJ1-2, is DSGVTQTPKHLITATGQRVTLRCSPRSGDLSVYWYQQSLDQGLQFLIQYYNGEERAKGNILERFSAQQFPDLHSELNLSSLELGDSALYFCASSEGGFYGYTFGSGTRLTVV.

The genes are TRBV29-1 and TRBJ1-1, with D unresolved. This CDR3 region has 11 residues. Germline loops: CDR1 SQVTM, CDR2 ANQGSEA. Trimming removed 5 bases from V and 6 bases from J, with 10 bases in between. The CDR3 is CSVLRYSEAFF. CDR3 nucleotides: TGCAGCGTTCTTAGATACTCTGAAGCTTTCTTT.

This clone came up a few times. This chain's CDR3 is CASSPPGTLNYGYTF. CDR3 in DNA: TGTGCCAGCAGCCCCCCAGGAACCTTAAACTATGGCTACACCTTC. J is TRBJ1-2 and V is TRBV6-5; D remains unclear. The germline gives CDR1 MNHEY, CDR2 SVGAGI. The CDR3 is 15 residues long. V was trimmed by 6 bases and J by 2 bases, leaving 16 bases between them.

V is TRBV2 and J is TRBJ2-7; TRBD2 matches at 7 bases. The CDR3 loop spans 12 amino acids. V shed 5 bases, J shed 5 bases, and the junction held 3 bases outside the gene matches. In germline, CDR1 is SNHLY, CDR2 FYNNEI. The CDR3 nucleotides are TGTGCCAGCAGTCTAGCGGAAAACGAGCAGTACTTC. Translated: CASSLAENEQYF.